This TCR beta chain was observed in a study of cytomegalovirus exposure and HLA in healthy donors. The germline V and J ends were trimmed by 5 bases and 7 bases, with 11 bases remaining between them. This CDR3 region has 12 residues. Germline V gene sequence: CDR1 SSHAT, CDR2 FNYEAQ (reference sequence). PCR employed 60 Vbeta and 13 Jbeta primers. TCRdb's copy holds only in-frame clones and misses some; the assay was immunoSEQ multiplex PCR. The table records roughly 120,000 clones, about four fifths of them present only once. The chain has TRBV7-7 and TRBJ2-5; D call uncertain. The TCR was taken from a man aged 18 to 30 in good health and CMV-seronegative. Sequencing was done on a sample of PBMCs. CDR3 in amino acids: CASSPESVTQYF. The CDR3 region has the DNA TGTGCCAGCAGCCCGGAGTCGGTGACCCAGTACTTC.